A selection of T cell receptor beta chains follows, all from one sample in a study of T cell responses to AZD1222 COVID-19 vaccine. TCRdb keeps only in-frame clones here, not all; method: immunoSEQ multiplex PCR. Here the sample spans more than 95,000 clones, less than 95% being singletons. The material sequenced was peripheral blood, taken on day 0 of MenACWY control vaccination. The source of these receptors is an adult in good health. CDR3s include the opening cysteine and the closing phenylalanine or tryptophan. The D gene is left open where the match is weak. A clone size is listed for some rows: how often the clone was seen (once, few, many), or a class if it is expanded.

TRBJ1-4 TRBV4-2 . . CASSRGVQGEGNEKLFF TGTGCCAGCAGCCGGGGAGTCCAGGGAGAAGGTAATGAAAAACTGTTTTTT
TRBJ2-3 TRBV5-4 . . CATSLRQGTDTQYF TGTGCCACCAGCCTTAGGCAGGGCACAGATACGCAGTATTTT
TRBJ2-1 TRBV28 . TRBD1 CASSGPGTGVELGPYNEQFF TGTGCCAGCAGTGGGCCCGGGACAGGGGTTGAGTTGGGCCCATACAATGAGCAGTTCTTC
TRBJ1-2 TRBV6-1 . . CASSEIATANYGYTF TGTGCCAGCAGTGAAATTGCGACAGCTAACTATGGCTACACCTTC
TRBJ2-5 TRBV5-1 once . CASSLEGSETQYF TGCGCCAGCAGCTTGGAAGGCTCGGAGACCCAGTACTTC
TRBJ2-1 TRBV11-2 . . CASTLGGGNEQFF TGTGCCAGCACTCTCGGAGGGGGGAATGAGCAGTTCTTC
TRBJ2-5 TRBV5-1 . . CASSPEEETQYF TGCGCCAGCAGCCCGGAGGAAGAGACCCAGTACTTC
TRBJ2-7 TRBV7-9 . . CASSARDRSSYEQYF TGTGCCAGCAGCGCCCGGGACCGGAGCTCCTACGAGCAGTACTTC
TRBJ2-7 TRBV5-4 . TRBD1 CASSLQGTGGGGEQYF TGTGCCAGCAGCTTACAAGGGACAGGGGGCGGGGGAGAGCAGTACTTC
TRBJ1-4 TRBV11-2 . . CASSPKTVATNEKLFF TGTGCCAGCAGCCCCAAGACGGTTGCAACTAATGAAAAACTGTTTTTT
TRBJ1-2 TRBV5-6 once . CASSLLSGVDYGYTF TGTGCCAGCAGCTTGCTTTCCGGGGTTGACTATGGCTACACCTTC
TRBJ1-5 TRBV28 . . CASSLGAEQPQHF TGTGCCAGCAGTTTAGGGGCAGAGCAGCCCCAGCATTTT
TRBJ1-2 TRBV6-5 . . CASTPRQQNYGYTF TGTGCCAGCACCCCCCGACAGCAAAACTATGGCTACACCTTC
TRBJ2-1 TRBV21-1 . . CASSKGATTGGEINEQFF TGTGCCAGCAGCAAAGGAGCTACGACAGGGGGCGAGATCAATGAGCAGTTCTTC
TRBJ1-3 TRBV7-9 . . CASSQQGNTIYF TGTGCCAGCAGCCAGCAGGGAAACACCATATATTTT
TRBJ1-2 TRBV15 . TRBD1 CATSRRTGGFGYTF TGTGCCACCAGCAGACGGACAGGGGGCTTTGGCTACACCTTC
TRBJ1-5 TRBV19 . . CASSPQASQPQHF TGTGCCAGTAGTCCCCAAGCAAGTCAGCCCCAGCATTTT
TRBJ1-5 TRBV2 once TRBD1 CASSAGTGALQPQHF TGTGCCAGCAGTGCCGGGACAGGGGCTTTGCAGCCCCAGCATTTT
TRBJ2-1 TRBV2 . TRBD2 CASNPGTSGRSYNEQFF TGTGCCAGCAACCCTGGGACTAGCGGGAGATCCTACAATGAGCAGTTCTTC
TRBJ2-2 TRBV27 . . CASSPTTRNTGELFF TGTGCCAGCAGTCCCACGACCAGGAACACCGGGGAGCTGTTTTTT
TRBJ2-7 TRBV19 . TRBD1 CASSIVTGGWDEQYF TGTGCCAGTAGTATAGTTACAGGGGGCTGGGACGAGCAGTACTTC
TRBJ1-5 TRBV7-6 . TRBD1 CASSLAGQGNQPQHF TGTGCCAGCAGCTTAGCGGGACAGGGCAATCAGCCCCAGCATTTT
TRBJ1-1 TRBV6-5 . . CASRRKEGIYTEAFF TGTGCCAGCAGAAGGAAGGAAGGGATATACACTGAAGCTTTCTTT
TRBJ2-3 TRBV15 . TRBD2 CATSRGHGRVTDTQYF TGTGCCACCAGCAGAGGTCACGGGAGGGTGACAGATACGCAGTATTTT
TRBJ1-1 TRBV2 . TRBD1 CASRDRGMNTEAFF TGTGCCAGCAGGGACAGGGGGATGAACACTGAAGCTTTCTTT
TRBJ1-2 TRBV30 . TRBD1 CAWDPGQEYGYTF TGTGCCTGGGATCCGGGACAGGAGTATGGCTACACCTTC